This paragraph covers one T cell receptor (beta chain) sequence. This CDR3 has 12 amino acids. CDR1 DFQATT and CDR2 SNEGSKA come from the germline V gene (reference sequence). Trimming cost V 5 bases and J 8 bases; bases outside gene matches: 9. This entry belongs to a study of spatial heterogeneity in lung cancer. Study-wide background: Donation came from 70 or so patients with untreated early-stage non-small cell lung cancer. Available PBMC from follow-up, collected a median of roughly 26 months after resection, underwent sequencing.

Each molecule of TCR cDNA was tagged with one unique molecular identifier. TCRdb processed the 5' RACE reads anew with MiXCR; each CDR3 protein has one entry. Of about 94,000 distinct CDR3 sequences listed, approximately 20% are singletons. The time point here: blood at routine non-recurrence follow-up after resection. Unsorted whole RNA from tumor, nontumor lung or frozen PBMC underwent sequencing. The sequence was obtained from a male donor with early-stage non-small cell lung cancer. The source was PBMCs, collected at follow-up. The chain combines TRBV20-1 with TRBJ2-7, with TRBD2 matching 7 bases. The CDR3 is CSAPASGLKQYF. The CDR3 coding sequence is TGCAGTGCTCCTGCTAGCGGATTAAAGCAGTACTTC.